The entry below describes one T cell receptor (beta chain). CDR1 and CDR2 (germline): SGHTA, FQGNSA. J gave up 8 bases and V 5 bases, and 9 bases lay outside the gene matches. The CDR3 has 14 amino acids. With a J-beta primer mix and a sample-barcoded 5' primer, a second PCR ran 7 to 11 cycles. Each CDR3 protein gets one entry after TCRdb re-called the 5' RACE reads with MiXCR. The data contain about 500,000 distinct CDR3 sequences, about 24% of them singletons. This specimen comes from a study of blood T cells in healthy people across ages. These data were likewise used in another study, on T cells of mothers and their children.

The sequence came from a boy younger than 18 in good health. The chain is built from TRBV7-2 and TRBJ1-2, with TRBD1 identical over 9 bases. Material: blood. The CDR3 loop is CASSIPRGQGGYTF. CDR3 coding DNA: TGTGCCAGCAGCATCCCTCGGGGACAGGGCGGCTACACCTTC.